This T cell receptor beta chain was retrieved from a study of blood T cell repertoires in COVID-19. For the study at large: Both acute and convalescent COVID-19 samples were obtained from the United States, Italy and Spain. Sample material is recorded as cDNA or gDNA derived from T cells, B-cell-depleted T cells, or PBMCs.

The CDR3 contains 16 residues. The ends lost 0 bases at V and 4 bases at J; junction bases unmatched: 4. Germline V gene sequence: CDR1 SGHNT, CDR2 YYREEE (reference sequence). This clone was found a few times. As processed by the authors: Reference gene primer amplification gave estimated nucleated cell counts. Using immunoSEQ multiplex PCR, the repertoire was profiled, and TCRdb retains in-frame clones only, with some absent. That table is the source of V, J and clone size, and D and trimming were worked out from the DNA. The table shows around 250,000 clones, with roughly 83% occurring only once. This chain joins TRBV5-4 and TRBJ1-6, with 7 bases aligning to TRBD1. Input material: peripheral blood. The TCR sequence derives from a man at least 80 years old with acute or convalescent COVID-19. The chain's CDR3 is CASSLAGGQYNSPLHF. CDR3 sequence (DNA): TGTGCCAGCAGCTTGGCCGGGGGACAGTATAATTCACCCCTCCACTTT. Variable domain in full (rest from reference TRBV5-4 and TRBJ1-6): ETGVTQSPTHLIKTRGQQVTLRCSSQSGHNTVSWYQQALGQGPQFIFQYYREEENGRGNFPPRFSGLQFPNYSSELNVNALELDDSALYLCASSLAGGQYNSPLHFGNGTRLTVT.